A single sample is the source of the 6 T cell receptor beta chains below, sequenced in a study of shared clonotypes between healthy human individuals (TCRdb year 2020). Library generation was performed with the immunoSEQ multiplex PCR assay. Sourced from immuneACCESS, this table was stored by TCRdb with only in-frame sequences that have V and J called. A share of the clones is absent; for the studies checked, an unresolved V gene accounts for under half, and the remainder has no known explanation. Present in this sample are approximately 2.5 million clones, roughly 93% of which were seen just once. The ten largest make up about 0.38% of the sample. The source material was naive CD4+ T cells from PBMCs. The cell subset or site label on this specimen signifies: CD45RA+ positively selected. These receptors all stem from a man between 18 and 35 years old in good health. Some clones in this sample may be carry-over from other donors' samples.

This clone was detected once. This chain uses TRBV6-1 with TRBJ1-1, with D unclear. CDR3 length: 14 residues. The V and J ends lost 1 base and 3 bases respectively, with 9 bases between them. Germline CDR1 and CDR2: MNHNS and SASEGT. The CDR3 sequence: CASSEGSHDTEAFF. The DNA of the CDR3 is TGTGCCAGCAGTGAAGGCAGCCATGACACTGAAGCTTTCTTT.

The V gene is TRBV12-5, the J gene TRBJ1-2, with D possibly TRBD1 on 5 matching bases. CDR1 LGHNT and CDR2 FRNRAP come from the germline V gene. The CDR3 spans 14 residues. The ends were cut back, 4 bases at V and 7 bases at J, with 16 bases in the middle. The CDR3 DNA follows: TGTGCTAGTGGTTATCCGGGGGGACTCCGTGGCTACACCTTC. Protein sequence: CASGYPGGLRGYTF. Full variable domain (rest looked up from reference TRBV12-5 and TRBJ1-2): DARVTQTPRHKVTEMGQEVTMRCQPILGHNTVFWYRQTMMQGLELLAYFRNRAPLDDSGMPKDRFSAEMPDATLATLKIQPSEPRDSAVYFCASGYPGGLRGYTFGSGTRLTVV.

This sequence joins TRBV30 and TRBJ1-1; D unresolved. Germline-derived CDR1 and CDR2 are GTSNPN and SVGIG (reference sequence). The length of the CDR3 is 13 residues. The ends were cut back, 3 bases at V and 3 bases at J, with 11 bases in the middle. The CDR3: CAWSFGRDTEAFF. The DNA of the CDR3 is TGTGCCTGGAGCTTCGGCCGGGACACTGAAGCTTTCTTT.

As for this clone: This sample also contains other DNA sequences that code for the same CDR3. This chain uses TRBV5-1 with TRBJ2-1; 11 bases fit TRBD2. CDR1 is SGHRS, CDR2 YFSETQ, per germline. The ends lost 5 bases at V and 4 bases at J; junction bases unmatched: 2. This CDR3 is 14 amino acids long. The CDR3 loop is CASRGTSGYNEQFF. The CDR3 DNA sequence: TGCGCCAGCAGAGGGACTAGCGGTTACAATGAGCAGTTCTTC. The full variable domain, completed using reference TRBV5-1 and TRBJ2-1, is KAGVTQTPRYLIKTRGQQVTLSCSPISGHRSVSWYQQTPGQGLQFLFEYFSETQRNKGNFPGRFSGRQFSNSRSEMNVSTLELGDSALYLCASRGTSGYNEQFFGPGTRLTVL.

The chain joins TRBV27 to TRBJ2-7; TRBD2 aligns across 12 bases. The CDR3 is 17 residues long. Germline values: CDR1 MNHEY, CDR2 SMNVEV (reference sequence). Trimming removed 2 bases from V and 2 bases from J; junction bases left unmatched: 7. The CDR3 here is CASSLLAGGSYAYEQYF. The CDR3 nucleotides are TGTGCCAGCAGTTTACTAGCGGGAGGGTCCTATGCCTACGAGCAGTACTTC.

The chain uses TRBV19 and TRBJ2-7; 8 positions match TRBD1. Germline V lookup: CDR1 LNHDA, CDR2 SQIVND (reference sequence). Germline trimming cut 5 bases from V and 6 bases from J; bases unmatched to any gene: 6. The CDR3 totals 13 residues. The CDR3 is CASSDPDRAEQYF. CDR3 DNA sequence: TGTGCCAGTAGTGACCCGGACAGGGCCGAGCAGTACTTC.